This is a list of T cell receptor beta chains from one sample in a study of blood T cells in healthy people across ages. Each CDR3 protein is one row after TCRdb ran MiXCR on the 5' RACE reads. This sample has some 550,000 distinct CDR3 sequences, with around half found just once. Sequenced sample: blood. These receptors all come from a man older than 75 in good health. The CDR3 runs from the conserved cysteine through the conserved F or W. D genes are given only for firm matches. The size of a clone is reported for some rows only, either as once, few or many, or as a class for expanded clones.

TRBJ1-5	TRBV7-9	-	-	TGTGCCAGCAGCTTAGGGGTATCTCAGCCCCAGCATTTT	CASSLGVSQPQHF
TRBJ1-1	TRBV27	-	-	TGTGCCAGCAGTTTGAAGGGAGGGATCACTGAAGCTTTCTTT	CASSLKGGITEAFF
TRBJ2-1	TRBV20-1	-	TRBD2	TGCAGTGCTAGTTATTGGGGACTAGCGGGAGTCAGGAATGAGCAGTTCTTC	CSASYWGLAGVRNEQFF
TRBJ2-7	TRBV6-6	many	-	TGTGCCACCGCCTTTGGGGCAGGGAGCCCTTACGAGCAGTACTTC	CATAFGAGSPYEQYF
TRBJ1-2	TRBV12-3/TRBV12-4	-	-	TGTGCCAGCAGTTTACGGGACGGAGCTAACTATGGCTACACCTTC	CASSLRDGANYGYTF
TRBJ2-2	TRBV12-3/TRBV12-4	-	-	TGTGCCAGCAGTTTGGGGACCCCCTTCATTTTGGGGGAGCTGTTTTTT	CASSLGTPFILGELFF
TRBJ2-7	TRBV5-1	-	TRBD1	TGCGCCAGCAGCTTTGAGAACAGGGGGAGCTGGAACGAGCAGTACTTC	CASSFENRGSWNEQYF
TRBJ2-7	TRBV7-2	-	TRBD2	TGTGCCAGCAGCCCCCGTGGGGGGGTATACGAGCAGTACTTC	CASSPRGGVYEQYF
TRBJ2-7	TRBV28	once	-	TGTGCCAGCAGTCCTACTAGCACCTCCTACAATGAGCAGTACTTC	CASSPTSTSYNEQYF
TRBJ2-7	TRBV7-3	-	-	TGTGCCAGCAGCCCCCATACAGGGCTCAACGAGCAGTACTTC	CASSPHTGLNEQYF
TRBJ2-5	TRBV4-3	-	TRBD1	TGCGCCAGCAGCCACGACAGGGGGAGGTACAATGAGCAGTACTTC	CASSHDRGRYNEQYF
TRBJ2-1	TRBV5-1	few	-	TGCGCCAGCAGCTTTCTGAGGGGCGGAGATGAGCAGTTCTTC	CASSFLRGGDEQFF
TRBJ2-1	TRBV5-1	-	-	TGCGCCAGCAGCGTGGTCGATTCTTACAATGAGCAGTTCTTC	CASSVVDSYNEQFF
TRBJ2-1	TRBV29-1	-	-	TGCAGCGTACGTGGGCCAGGTACCTACAATGAGCAGTTCTTC	CSVRGPGTYNEQFF
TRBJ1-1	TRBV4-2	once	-	TGTGCCAGCACCCGTTTAAGGAACACTGAAGCTTTCTTT	CASTRLRNTEAFF
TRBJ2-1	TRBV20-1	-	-	TGCAGTGCTAGAGTTGATCCCAACTCCTACAATGAGCAGTTCTTC	CSARVDPNSYNEQFF
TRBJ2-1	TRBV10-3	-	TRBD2	TGTGCCATCAGTGATGGTAGCGGGGGGGCCAATGAGCAGTTCTTC	CAISDGSGGANEQFF
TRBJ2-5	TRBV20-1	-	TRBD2	TGCAGTGCCAAAGCACTAAGCGGGGGGGCCGGTCCCCGAGAGACCCAGTACTTC	CSAKALSGGAGPRETQYF
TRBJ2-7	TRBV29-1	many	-	TGCAGCGTTCATCATACTAGTGAGCAGTACTTC	CSVHHTSEQYF
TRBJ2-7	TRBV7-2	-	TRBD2	TGTGCCAGCAGCGTCGGGACTAGCGGGATCACTGTAGCCTACGAGCAGTACTTC	CASSVGTSGITVAYEQYF
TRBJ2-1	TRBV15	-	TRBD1	TGTGCCACCAGCAGGGAGGTGGGCAGGGGGTTCCATGAGCAGTTCTTC	CATSREVGRGFHEQFF
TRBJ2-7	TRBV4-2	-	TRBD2	TGTGCCAGCAGCCAAGCGGCGGGAGGGGCCTACGAGCAGTACTTC	CASSQAAGGAYEQYF
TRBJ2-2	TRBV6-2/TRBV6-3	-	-	TGTGCCAGCGGTTACTCGACAAACACCGGGGAGCTGTTTTTT	CASGYSTNTGELFF
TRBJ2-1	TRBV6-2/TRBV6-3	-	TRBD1	TGTGCCAGCAGGGGCGACAGGGACTCCTACAATGAGCAGTTCTTC	CASRGDRDSYNEQFF
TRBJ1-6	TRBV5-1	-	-	TGCGCCAGCAGCCGGGAAGGTAGTGATTCACCCCTCCACTTT	CASSREGSDSPLHF
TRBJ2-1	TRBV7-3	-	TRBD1	TGTGCCAGCAGCGAACAGGGGGGAGGATACAATGAGCAGTTCTTC	CASSEQGGGYNEQFF
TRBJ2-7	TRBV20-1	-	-	TGCAGTGCTAGAGGTCAGTCCTACGAGCAGTACTTC	CSARGQSYEQYF
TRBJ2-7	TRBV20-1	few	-	TGCAGTGCTACCACAACGGAACTGCCGTCCTACGAGCAGTACTTC	CSATTTELPSYEQYF
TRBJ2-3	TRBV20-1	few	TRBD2	TGCAGTGCGTGGACTAGCGGGGTCTCAGATACGCAGTATTTT	CSAWTSGVSDTQYF
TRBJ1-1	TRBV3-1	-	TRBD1	TGTGCCAGCAGCCGAGGACAGGGGAACGAAGCTTTCTTT	CASSRGQGNEAFF
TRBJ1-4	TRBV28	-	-	TGTGCCAGCAGCCCATACCAGGGTGTCCGGGAAAAACTGTTTTTT	CASSPYQGVREKLFF
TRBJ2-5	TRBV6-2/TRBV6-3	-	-	TGTGCCAGCAGTTATATGGGCGAGACCCAGTACTTC	CASSYMGETQYF
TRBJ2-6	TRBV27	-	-	TGTGCCAGCAGCCTACGACAGTTCTCTGGGGCCAACGTCCTGACTTTC	CASSLRQFSGANVLTF
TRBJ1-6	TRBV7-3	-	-	TGTGCCAGCAGCCGCGAGGGCTCCTATAATTCACCCCTCCACTTT	CASSREGSYNSPLHF
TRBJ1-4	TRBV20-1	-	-	TGCAGTGTGTTCGGAGCTAATGAAAAACTGTTTTTT	CSVFGANEKLFF
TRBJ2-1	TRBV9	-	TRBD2	TGTGCCAGCAGCGTAGTGAGCGGGACGGGCGATGAGCAGTTCTTC	CASSVVSGTGDEQFF
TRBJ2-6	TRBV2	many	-	TGTGCCAGCAGTGATTTTAGGGAGGCTGGGGCCAACGTCCTGACTTTC	CASSDFREAGANVLTF
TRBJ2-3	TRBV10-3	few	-	TGTGCCATCAGTGAGCGGGGGGCTCGCACAGATACGCAGTATTTT	CAISERGARTDTQYF
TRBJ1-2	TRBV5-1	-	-	TGCGCCAGCAGCTTGGGGGAAGGCAGAAACTATGGCTACACCTTC	CASSLGEGRNYGYTF
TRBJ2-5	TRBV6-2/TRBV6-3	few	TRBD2	TGTGCCAGCAGCTGGGGGACTAGCGGAATCCAAGAGACCCAGTACTTC	CASSWGTSGIQETQYF
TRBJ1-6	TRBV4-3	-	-	TGCGCCAGCAGCCAAGTTTGGAAGGGGCATTCACCCCTCCACTTT	CASSQVWKGHSPLHF
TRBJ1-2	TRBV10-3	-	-	TGTGCCATAGGCAGGACGGAAGGCTACACCTTC	CAIGRTEGYTF
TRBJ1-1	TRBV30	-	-	TGTGCCTGGAGTGGAGGGAGGAACACTGAAGCTTTCTTT	CAWSGGRNTEAFF
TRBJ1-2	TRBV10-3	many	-	TGTGCCACTTACCCGGAATCGTCCTATGGCTACACCTTC	CATYPESSYGYTF
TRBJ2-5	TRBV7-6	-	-	TGTGCCAGCAGCTCTCTTGTGGGAGTCGAGACCCAGTACTTC	CASSSLVGVETQYF
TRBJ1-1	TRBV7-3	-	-	TGTGCCAGCAGCTATGACGCTTCGGATGCTGAAGCTTTCTTT	CASSYDASDAEAFF
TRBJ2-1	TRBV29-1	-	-	TGCAGCGTTGTGAGGGGCCTAGTGGTCAATGAGCAGTTCTTC	CSVVRGLVVNEQFF
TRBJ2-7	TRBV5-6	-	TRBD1	TGTGCCAGCAGCCCGGGGGTGGACAGGGGCAACGAGCAGTACTTC	CASSPGVDRGNEQYF
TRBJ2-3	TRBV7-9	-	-	TGTGCCAGCAGCGGAGGATTTGTAGATACGCAGTATTTT	CASSGGFVDTQYF